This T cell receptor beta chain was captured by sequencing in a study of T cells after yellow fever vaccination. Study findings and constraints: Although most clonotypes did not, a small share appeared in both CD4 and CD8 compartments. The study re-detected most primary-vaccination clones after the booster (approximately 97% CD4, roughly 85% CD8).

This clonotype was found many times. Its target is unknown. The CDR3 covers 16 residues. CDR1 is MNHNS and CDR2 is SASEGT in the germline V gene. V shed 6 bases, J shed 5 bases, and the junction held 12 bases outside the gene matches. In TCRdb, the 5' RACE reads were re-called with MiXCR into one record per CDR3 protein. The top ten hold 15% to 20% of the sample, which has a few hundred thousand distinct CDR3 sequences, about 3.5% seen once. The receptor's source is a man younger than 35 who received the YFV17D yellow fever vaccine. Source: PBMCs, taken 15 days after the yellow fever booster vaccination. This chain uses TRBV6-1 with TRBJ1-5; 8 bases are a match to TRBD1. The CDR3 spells CASRNGQGLVYQPQHF. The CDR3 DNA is TGTGCCAGCAGAAACGGACAGGGACTAGTTTATCAGCCCCAGCATTTT.